This T cell receptor (beta chain) is drawn from a study of blood T cells in healthy people across ages. Study results and caveats: Naive CD4+ cell counts and diversity both ran higher in long-lived than in aged donors.

For this clonotype: Its matching antigen is unknown. The junction departs from the called germline gene at one end, perhaps through a read error.

Together with a sample-barcoded 5' primer, a J-beta primer mix was included in a second PCR lasting about 7 to 12 cycles. TCRdb recomputed calls from the 5' RACE reads with MiXCR, one row per CDR3 protein. This table has 2 million or so distinct CDR3 sequences, approximately 50% appearing once. This TCR was recovered from a woman aged 40 to 49 in good health. Sample: blood.

CDR3 DNA sequence: TGTGCCAGCAGCCCAGATGGCGGGGTTCGAGTGAATGAGCGGTTCTTC. Protein product: CASSPDGGVRVNERFF. This sequence joins TRBV11-2 and TRBJ2-1; D is possibly TRBD2 (6 bases). Per germline, CDR1 SGHAT and CDR2 FQNNGV. This CDR3 comprises 16 residues.